One T cell receptor beta chain is described in this entry. This record comes from a study of blood T cell repertoires in COVID-19. For the study at large: The origin of the acute and convalescent COVID-19 samples was the United States, Italy and Spain.

Original processing methods: Estimated nucleated cell counts came from reference gene primer amplification. TCRdb's copy holds only in-frame clones and misses some; the assay was immunoSEQ multiplex PCR. The V and J calls and the clone size are those of that table, but D and trimming were determined from the DNA. This table has around 190,000 clones, roughly 78% appearing once. V gave up 0 bases and J gave up 4 bases; unmatched junction bases: 4. The CDR3 has 15 amino acids. Germline CDR1 is SGDLS and CDR2 is YYNGEE. The V and J genes are TRBV9 and TRBJ2-1; 7 bases agree with TRBD1. The clonotype comes from a man in his 70s with active or convalescent COVID-19. Material: peripheral blood. The CDR3 sequence is CASSVAGTEYNEQFF. The DNA of the CDR3 is TGTGCCAGCAGCGTAGCCGGGACAGAGTACAATGAGCAGTTCTTC.